This T cell receptor (beta chain) appears in the sequencing data of a study of blood T cell repertoires in COVID-19. In the study overall: The origin of the acute and convalescent COVID-19 samples was the United States, Italy and Spain. Sources were T cells, B-cell-depleted T cells, or PBMCs; the material itself was cDNA or gDNA.

Assay used: immunoSEQ multiplex PCR; TCRdb lists only in-frame clones, some missing. The data hold 72,000 or so clones, with around 80% observed a single time. This CDR3 comprises 14 residues. Germline loops: CDR1 MNHEY, CDR2 SVGAGI. The ends were cut back, 6 bases at V and 1 base at J, with 7 bases in the middle. This clone was counted once. Sequenced input: peripheral blood. This receptor was identified in a human donor in a cohort sampled during active COVID-19. The chain links TRBV6-5 to TRBJ2-6; no firm D call. As DNA, the CDR3 is TGTGCCAGCAGAAGCGTTTCTGGGGCCAACGTCCTGACTTTC. Its protein product is CASRSVSGANVLTF.